The 9 T cell receptor beta chains below come from one sample, sequenced in a study of OX40 agonist ivuxolimab in advanced cancers. The repertoire was sequenced with immunoSEQ multiplex PCR; TCRdb's copy has only in-frame clones and lacks some. The data show 45,000 to 60,000 clones, roughly 80% seen once. Source: CD4+ or CD8+ T cells sorted from blood, taken in a trial of the OX40 agonist ivuxolimab. These receptors all come from an adult with an advanced solid tumor such as melanoma, head and neck, liver or kidney cancer.

Details on this clone: An end of the junction differs from the germline gene, which may be a read error. This chain uses TRBV19 with TRBJ1-1; D is perhaps TRBD1 (6 bases). CDR1 is LNHDA and CDR2 is SQIVND in the germline V gene (reference sequence). The CDR3 loop spans 14 amino acids. CDR3 nucleotides: TGTGCCAGTAGCATAGACAGGAAGAACACTGAAGCTTTCTTT. This translates into CASSIDRKNTEAFF.

The chain recombines TRBV5-1 with TRBJ2-5; 9 nucleotides match TRBD2. CDR1 SGHRS and CDR2 YFSETQ come from the germline V gene. The CDR3 extends over 16 amino acids. The V gene end was trimmed by 4 bases and the J gene end by 1 base; junction bases not matched to a gene: 8. CDR3 sequence reads: CASSPGGAGGQETQYF. CDR3 bases: TGCGCCAGCAGCCCCGGGGGAGCGGGGGGCCAAGAGACCCAGTACTTC.

The rearrangement uses TRBV6-6 and TRBJ1-5; TRBD1 agrees at 7 bases. V was pared by 7 bases and J by 0 bases, with 9 bases of the junction left unmatched. The CDR3 length is 16 residues. Germline V CDR1 and CDR2: MNHNY, SVGAGI (reference sequence). CDR3 in amino acids: CASTNLGQYSNQPQHF. The CDR3 DNA is TGTGCCAGCACTAATTTGGGACAGTATAGCAATCAGCCCCAGCATTTT.

V usage is TRBV6-1 and J usage is TRBJ2-7, with D possibly being TRBD1 (5 bases). The V end lost 1 base, the J end lost 6 bases, and 13 bases lay between the germline ends. The CDR3 runs 14 residues. The germline gives CDR1 MNHNS, CDR2 SASEGT. The CDR3 loop is CASSEGGDLLEQYF. The DNA for the CDR3 is TGTGCCAGCAGTGAAGGGGGCGACCTTCTCGAGCAGTACTTC.

V usage is TRBV5-4 and J usage is TRBJ2-3, with 14 bases fitting TRBD2. Per the germline V gene, CDR1 is SGHNT and CDR2 is YYREEE (reference sequence). The CDR3 runs 18 residues. Unmatched junction bases numbered 12, after V lost 6 bases and J lost 3 bases. The CDR3 region is CASNFGTSGGIGTDTQYF. As DNA, the CDR3 is TGTGCCAGCAACTTTGGGACTAGCGGGGGTATAGGGACAGATACGCAGTATTTT.

The V call is TRBV19, the J call TRBJ2-7, with 7 positions matching TRBD1. The CDR3 totals 15 residues. Trimming removed 6 bases from V and 3 bases from J; junction bases left unmatched: 11. Germline CDR1 and CDR2: LNHDA and SQIVND (reference sequence). This chain's CDR3 is CASSKGAVGDYEQYF. In DNA form, the CDR3 reads TGTGCCAGTAGCAAGGGGGCTGTGGGCGACTACGAGCAGTACTTC.

V is TRBV19 and J is TRBJ1-4, with a possible D match to TRBD1 (5 bases). CDR3 size: 17 residues. V was cut by 7 bases and J by 0 bases, with 18 bases left in between. Germline-derived CDR1 and CDR2 are LNHDA and SQIVND (reference sequence). The DNA of the CDR3 is TGTGCCAGTAATAGTAGGGGCCGGGCGGCAACTAATGAAAAACTGTTTTTT. It is translated as CASNSRGRAATNEKLFF. Full variable domain (rest looked up from reference TRBV19 and TRBJ1-4): DGGITQSPKYLFRKEGQNVTLSCEQNLNHDAMYWYRQDPGQGLRLIYYSQIVNDFQKGDIAEGYSVSREKKESFPLTVTSAQKNPTAFYLCASNSRGRAATNEKLFFGSGTQLSVL.

The V and J genes are TRBV12-5 and TRBJ1-5; 8 bases match TRBD1. CDR1 and CDR2 (germline): LGHNT, FRNRAP. The CDR3 extends over 16 amino acids. The V gene end was trimmed by 1 base and the J gene end by 3 bases; junction bases not matched to a gene: 5. The CDR3 loop is CASGLATGDANQPQHF. The CDR3 DNA sequence: TGTGCTAGTGGTTTGGCGACAGGGGACGCCAATCAGCCCCAGCATTTT. The whole variable domain, remainder taken from reference TRBV12-5 and TRBJ1-5, is DARVTQTPRHKVTEMGQEVTMRCQPILGHNTVFWYRQTMMQGLELLAYFRNRAPLDDSGMPKDRFSAEMPDATLATLKIQPSEPRDSAVYFCASGLATGDANQPQHFGDGTRLSIL.

This sequence joins TRBV4-1 and TRBJ1-5, with 10 bases aligning to TRBD1. The germline V gene encodes CDR1 MGHRA and CDR2 YSYEKL. This CDR3 region has 17 residues. The V gene end was trimmed by 1 base and the J gene end by 0 bases; junction bases not matched to a gene: 3. The CDR3 sequence: CASSQGQGAISNQPQHF. The CDR3 DNA sequence: TGCGCCAGCAGCCAAGGACAGGGGGCAATTAGCAATCAGCCCCAGCATTTT.